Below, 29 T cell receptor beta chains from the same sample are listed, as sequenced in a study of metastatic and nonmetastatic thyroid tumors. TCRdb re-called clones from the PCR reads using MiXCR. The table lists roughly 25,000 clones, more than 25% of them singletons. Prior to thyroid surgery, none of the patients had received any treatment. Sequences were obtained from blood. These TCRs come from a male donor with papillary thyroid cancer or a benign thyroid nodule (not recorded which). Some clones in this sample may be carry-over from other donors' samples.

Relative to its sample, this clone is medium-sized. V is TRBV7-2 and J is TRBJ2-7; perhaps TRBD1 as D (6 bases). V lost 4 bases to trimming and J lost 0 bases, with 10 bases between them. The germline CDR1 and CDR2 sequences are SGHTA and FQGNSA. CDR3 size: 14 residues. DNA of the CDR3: TGTGCCAGCAGCTCAAGACAGGACTCCTACGAGCAGTACTTC. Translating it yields CASSSRQDSYEQYF.

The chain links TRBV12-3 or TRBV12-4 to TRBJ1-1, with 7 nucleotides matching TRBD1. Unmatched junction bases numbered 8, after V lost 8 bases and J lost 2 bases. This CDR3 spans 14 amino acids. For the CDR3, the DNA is TGTGCCAGCTCCCCCAGGGGGTTAAACACTGAAGCTTTCTTT. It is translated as CASSPRGLNTEAFF.

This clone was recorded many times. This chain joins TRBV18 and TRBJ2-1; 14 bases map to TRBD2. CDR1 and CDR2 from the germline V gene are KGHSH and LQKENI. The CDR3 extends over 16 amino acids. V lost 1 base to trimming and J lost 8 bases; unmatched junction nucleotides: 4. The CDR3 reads CASSPRGTSGSYEQFF. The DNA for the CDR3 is TGTGCCAGCTCACCACGGGGGACTAGCGGGAGTTATGAGCAGTTCTTC.

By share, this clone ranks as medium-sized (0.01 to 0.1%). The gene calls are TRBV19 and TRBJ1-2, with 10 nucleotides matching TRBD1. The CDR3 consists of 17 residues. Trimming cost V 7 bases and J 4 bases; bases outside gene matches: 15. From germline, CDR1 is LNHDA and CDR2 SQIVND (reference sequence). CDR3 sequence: CASTPRSGTGVPYGYTF. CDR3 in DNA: TGTGCCAGTACCCCCAGGAGCGGGACAGGGGTGCCCTATGGCTACACCTTC.

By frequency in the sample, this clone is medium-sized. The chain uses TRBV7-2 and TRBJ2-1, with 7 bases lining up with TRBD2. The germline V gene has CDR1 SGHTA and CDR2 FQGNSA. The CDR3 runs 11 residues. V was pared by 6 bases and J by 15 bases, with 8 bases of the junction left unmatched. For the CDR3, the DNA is TGTGCCAGCAGAAGGGAGGGAGGGGTGTTCTTC. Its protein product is CASRREGGVFF.

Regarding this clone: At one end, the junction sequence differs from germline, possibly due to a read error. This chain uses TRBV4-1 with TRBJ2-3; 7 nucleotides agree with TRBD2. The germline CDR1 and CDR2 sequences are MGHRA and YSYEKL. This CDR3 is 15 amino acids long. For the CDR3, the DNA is TGCTCCAGCAGCCCCTTAGAGGCGGGAGTGGATACGCAGTATTTT. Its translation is CSSSPLEAGVDTQYF.

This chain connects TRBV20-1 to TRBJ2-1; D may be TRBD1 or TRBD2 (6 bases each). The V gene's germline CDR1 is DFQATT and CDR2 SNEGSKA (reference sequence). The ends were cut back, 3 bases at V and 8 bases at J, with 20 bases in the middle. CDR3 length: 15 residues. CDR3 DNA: TGCAGTGCTAGTGGTCGGGGGCGGGTGGTCGATGAGCAGTTCTTC. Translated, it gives CSASGRGRVVDEQFF.

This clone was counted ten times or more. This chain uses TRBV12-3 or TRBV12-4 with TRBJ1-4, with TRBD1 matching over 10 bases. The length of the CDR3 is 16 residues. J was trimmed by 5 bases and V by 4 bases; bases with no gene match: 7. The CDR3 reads CASSSKPGQGNEKLFF. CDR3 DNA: TGTGCCAGCAGTTCAAAGCCGGGACAGGGGAATGAAAAACTGTTTTTT.

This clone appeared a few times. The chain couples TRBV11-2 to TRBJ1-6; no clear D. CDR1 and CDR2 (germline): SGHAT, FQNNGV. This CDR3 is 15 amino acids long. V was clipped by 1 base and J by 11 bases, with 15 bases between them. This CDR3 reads CASSLVCSGNAPLHF. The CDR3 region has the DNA TGTGCCAGCAGCTTAGTCTGCAGTGGGAATGCACCCCTCCACTTT.

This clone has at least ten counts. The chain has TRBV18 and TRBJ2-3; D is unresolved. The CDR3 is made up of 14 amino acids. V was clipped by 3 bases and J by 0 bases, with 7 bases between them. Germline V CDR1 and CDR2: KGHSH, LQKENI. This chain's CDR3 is CASSPDSSTDTQYF. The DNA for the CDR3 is TGTGCCAGCTCACCGGATTCTAGCACAGATACGCAGTATTTT.

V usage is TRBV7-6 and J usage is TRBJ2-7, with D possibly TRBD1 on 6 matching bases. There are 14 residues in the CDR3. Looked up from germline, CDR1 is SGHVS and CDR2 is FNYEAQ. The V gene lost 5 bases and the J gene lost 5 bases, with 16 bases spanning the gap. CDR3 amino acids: CASSPAWGPHEQYF. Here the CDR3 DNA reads TGTGCCAGCAGCCCGGCCTGGGGGCCTCACGAGCAGTACTTC.

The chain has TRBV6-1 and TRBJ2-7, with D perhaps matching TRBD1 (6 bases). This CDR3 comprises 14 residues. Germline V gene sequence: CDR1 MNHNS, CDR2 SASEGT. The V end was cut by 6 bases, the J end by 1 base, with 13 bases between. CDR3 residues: CASRRTAQSYEQYF. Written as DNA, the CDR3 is TGTGCCAGCAGGCGGACAGCTCAGTCCTACGAGCAGTACTTC.

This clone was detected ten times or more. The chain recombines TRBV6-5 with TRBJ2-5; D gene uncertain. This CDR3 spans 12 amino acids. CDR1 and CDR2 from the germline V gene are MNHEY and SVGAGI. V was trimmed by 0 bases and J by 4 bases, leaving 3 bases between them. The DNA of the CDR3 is TGTGCCAGCAGTTACTCGGCAGAGACCCAGTACTTC. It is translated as CASSYSAETQYF.

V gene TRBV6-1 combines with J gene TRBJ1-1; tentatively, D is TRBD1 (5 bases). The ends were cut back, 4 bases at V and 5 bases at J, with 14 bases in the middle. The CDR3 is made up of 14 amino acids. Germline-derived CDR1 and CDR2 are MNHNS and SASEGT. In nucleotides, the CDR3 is TGTGCCAGCAGTGTTATTCCGGGGGGGACTGAAGCTTTCTTT. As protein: CASSVIPGGTEAFF.

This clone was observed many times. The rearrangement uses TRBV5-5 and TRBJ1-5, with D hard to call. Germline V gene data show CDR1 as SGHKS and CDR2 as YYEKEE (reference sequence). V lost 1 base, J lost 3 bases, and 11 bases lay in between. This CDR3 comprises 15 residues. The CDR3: CASSLSGVINQPQHF. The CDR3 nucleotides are TGTGCCAGCAGCTTGTCTGGCGTTATCAATCAGCCCCAGCATTTT.

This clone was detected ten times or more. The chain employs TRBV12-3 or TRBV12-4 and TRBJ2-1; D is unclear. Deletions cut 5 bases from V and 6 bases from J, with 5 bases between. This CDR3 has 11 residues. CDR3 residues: CASSNGNEQFF. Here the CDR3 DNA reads TGTGCCAGCAGTAATGGCAATGAGCAGTTCTTC.

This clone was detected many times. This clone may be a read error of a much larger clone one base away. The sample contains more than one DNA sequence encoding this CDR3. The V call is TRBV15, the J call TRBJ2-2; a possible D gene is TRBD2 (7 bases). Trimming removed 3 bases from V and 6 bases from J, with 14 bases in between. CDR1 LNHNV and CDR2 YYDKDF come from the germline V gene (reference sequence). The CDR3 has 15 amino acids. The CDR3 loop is CATSRGGRGPGELFF. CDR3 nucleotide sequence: TGTGCCACCAGCAGGGGCGGGCGGGGGCCCGGGGAGCTGTTTTTT.

As DNA, the CDR3 is TGTGCCAGCTCACCAGCCGAGGGCAGTGTAAATCAGCCCCAGCATTTT. This codes for CASSPAEGSVNQPQHF. The rearrangement links TRBV18 to TRBJ1-5; no clear D gene. The CDR3 extends over 16 amino acids. CDR1 is KGHSH and CDR2 is LQKENI in the germline V gene. The V gene lost 2 bases and the J gene lost 4 bases, with 15 bases spanning the gap. Full variable domain (remainder filled in from reference TRBV18 and TRBJ1-5): NAGVMQNPRHLVRRRGQEARLRCSPMKGHSHVYWYRQLPEEGLKFMVYLQKENIIDESGMPKERFSAEFPKEGPSILRIQQVVRGDSAAYFCASSPAEGSVNQPQHFGDGTRLSIL.

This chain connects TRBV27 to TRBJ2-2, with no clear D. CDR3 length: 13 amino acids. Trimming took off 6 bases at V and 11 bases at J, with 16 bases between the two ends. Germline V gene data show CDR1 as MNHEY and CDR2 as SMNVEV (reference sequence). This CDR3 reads CASSLLGTCELFF. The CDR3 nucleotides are TGTGCCAGCAGCCTTCTGGGCACCTGTGAGCTGTTTTTT.

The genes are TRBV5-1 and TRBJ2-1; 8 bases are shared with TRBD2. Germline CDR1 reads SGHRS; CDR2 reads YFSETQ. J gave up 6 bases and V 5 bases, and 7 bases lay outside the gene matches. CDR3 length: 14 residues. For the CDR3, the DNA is TGCGCCAGCAGGGTATTAGCGGGAAGCAATGAGCAGTTCTTC. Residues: CASRVLAGSNEQFF.

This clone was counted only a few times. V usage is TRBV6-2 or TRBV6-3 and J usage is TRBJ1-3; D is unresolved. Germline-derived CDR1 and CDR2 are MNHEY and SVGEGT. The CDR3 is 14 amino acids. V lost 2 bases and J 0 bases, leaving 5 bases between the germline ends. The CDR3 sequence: CASSYGSSGNTIYF. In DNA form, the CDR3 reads TGTGCCAGCAGTTACGGAAGCTCTGGAAACACCATATATTTT.

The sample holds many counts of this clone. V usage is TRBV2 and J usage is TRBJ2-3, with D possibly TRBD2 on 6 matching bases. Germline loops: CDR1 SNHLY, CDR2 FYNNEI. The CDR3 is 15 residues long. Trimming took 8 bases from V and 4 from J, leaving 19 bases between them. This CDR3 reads CASSPGRGLADTQYF. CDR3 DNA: TGTGCCAGCTCCCCGGGACGGGGGTTGGCAGATACGCAGTATTTT.

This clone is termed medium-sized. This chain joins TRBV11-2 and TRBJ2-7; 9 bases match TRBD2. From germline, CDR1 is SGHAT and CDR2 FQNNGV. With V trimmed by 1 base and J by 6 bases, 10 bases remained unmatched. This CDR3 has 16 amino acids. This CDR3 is CASSLVGSGRSGEQYF. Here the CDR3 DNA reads TGTGCCAGCAGCTTAGTTGGTAGCGGGAGATCAGGCGAGCAGTACTTC.

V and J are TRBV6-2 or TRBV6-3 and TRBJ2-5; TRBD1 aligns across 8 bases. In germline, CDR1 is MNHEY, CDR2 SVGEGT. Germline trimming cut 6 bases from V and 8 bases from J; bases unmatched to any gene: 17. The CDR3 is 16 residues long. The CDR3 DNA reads TGTGCCAGCAGAAAAGGGTGGGACAGGACGACAGATACCCAGTACTTC. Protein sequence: CASRKGWDRTTDTQYF.

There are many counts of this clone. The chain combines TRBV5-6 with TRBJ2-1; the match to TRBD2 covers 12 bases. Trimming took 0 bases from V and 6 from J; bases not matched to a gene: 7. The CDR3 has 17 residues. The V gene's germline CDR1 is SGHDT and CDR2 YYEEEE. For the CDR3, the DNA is TGTGCCAGCAGCTTGGATCTAGCGGGAGGGCCTCGCAATGAGCAGTTCTTC. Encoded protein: CASSLDLAGGPRNEQFF.

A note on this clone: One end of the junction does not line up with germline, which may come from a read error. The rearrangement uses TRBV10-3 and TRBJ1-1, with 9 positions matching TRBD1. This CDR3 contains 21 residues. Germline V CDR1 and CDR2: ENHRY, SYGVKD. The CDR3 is CAISESASDRGLRVANNEAFF. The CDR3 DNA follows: TGTGCCATCAGTGAGTCTGCTTCGGACAGGGGCCTCCGCGTGGCTAACAATGAAGCTTTCTTT.

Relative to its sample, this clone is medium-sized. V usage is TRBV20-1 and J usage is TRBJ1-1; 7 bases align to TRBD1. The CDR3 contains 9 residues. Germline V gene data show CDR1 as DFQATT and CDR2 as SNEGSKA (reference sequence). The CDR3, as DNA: TGCAGATGGGACAGAGAAGCTTTCTTT. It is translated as CRWDREAFF.

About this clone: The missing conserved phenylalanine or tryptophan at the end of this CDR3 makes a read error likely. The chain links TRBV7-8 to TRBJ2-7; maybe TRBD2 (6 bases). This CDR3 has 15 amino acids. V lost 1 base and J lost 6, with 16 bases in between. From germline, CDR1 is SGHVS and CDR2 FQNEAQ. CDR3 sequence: CASSLETSGPTEQYS. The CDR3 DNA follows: TGTGCCAGCAGCTTAGAGACAAGCGGGCCCACCGAGCAGTACTCC.

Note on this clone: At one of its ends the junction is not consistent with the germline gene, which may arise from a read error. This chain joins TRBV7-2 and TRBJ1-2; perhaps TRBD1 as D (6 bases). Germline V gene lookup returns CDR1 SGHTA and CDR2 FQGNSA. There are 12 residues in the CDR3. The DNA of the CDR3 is TGTGCCAGCAGCTATTACAGGGCTGGCTACACCTTT. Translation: CASSYYRAGYTF.